This T cell receptor beta chain originates from a study of cytomegalovirus exposure and HLA in healthy donors. Although they were nominally healthy when sampled, donors likely had unrecorded immune exposures. In regard to this clone: Its matching antigen is unknown.

Study findings and constraints: In a later analysis, TCR association rates varied by HLA locus: DRB1 most, HLA-C fewest. When a later analysis was performed, an Asian-associated ancestry cluster reportedly had fewer N-insertions than the approximately 680-donor mean. The authors excluded some V segments, including TRBV6-2 and TRBV6-3, as indistinguishable.

Primers: 60 Vbeta forward and 13 Jbeta reverse. Only in-frame clones appear in the TCRdb table, and some are missing; sequencing was by immunoSEQ multiplex PCR. The repertoire has approximately 27,000 clones, about 60% of them found once; the top ten carry approximately 42%. This CDR3 comprises 17 residues. Germline V gene sequence: CDR1 SNHLY, CDR2 FYNNEI. V dropped 7 bases and J dropped 3; count of bases not matched to a gene: 13. The rearrangement uses TRBV2 and TRBJ2-3; 10 nucleotides match TRBD2. This clonotype originated in a male donor in good health and CMV-seropositive. Specimen: PBMCs. The CDR3 loop reads CASMRTGLAKETDTQYF. The CDR3 bases are TGTGCCAGCATGAGGACGGGACTAGCGAAAGAGACAGATACGCAGTATTTT.